The sequence of this T cell receptor beta chain was determined in a study of response to subunit inactivated influenza vaccine. Study-wide points: Researchers suggested that each seasonal influenza vaccination recruits few new T cells.

This clonotype was detected a few times. The antigen is undetermined. TCRdb reanalysed the RT-PCR reads using MiXCR and keeps one entry per CDR3 protein. The repertoire holds roughly 500,000 distinct CDR3 sequences, with about 25% as singletons. V was shortened by 2 bases and J by 5 bases, with 12 bases between the two germline ends. The CDR3 loop spans 14 amino acids. The sequencing here drew on CD4+ T cells sorted from PBMCs, taken about 5 days after vaccination. The chain employs TRBV12-3 or TRBV12-4 and TRBJ1-2; D is undetermined. This clonotype originated in a man aged 45-65 years who received an inactivated influenza vaccine. The CDR3: CASSLNPETYGYTF. Written as DNA, the CDR3 is TGTGCCAGCAGTTTAAACCCTGAGACATATGGCTACACCTTC.